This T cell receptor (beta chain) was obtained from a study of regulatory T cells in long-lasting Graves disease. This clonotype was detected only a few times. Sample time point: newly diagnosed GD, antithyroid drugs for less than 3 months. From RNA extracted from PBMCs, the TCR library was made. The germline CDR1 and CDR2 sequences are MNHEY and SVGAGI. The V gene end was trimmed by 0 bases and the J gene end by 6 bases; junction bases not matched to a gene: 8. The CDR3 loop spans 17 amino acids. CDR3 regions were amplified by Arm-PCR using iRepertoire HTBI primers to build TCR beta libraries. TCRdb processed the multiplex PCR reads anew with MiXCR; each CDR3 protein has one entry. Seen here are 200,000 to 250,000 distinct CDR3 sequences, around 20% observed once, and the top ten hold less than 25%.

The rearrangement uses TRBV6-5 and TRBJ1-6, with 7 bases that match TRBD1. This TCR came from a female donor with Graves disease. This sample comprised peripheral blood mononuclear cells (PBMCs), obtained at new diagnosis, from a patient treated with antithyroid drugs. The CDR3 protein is CASSYSKPGQINSPLHF. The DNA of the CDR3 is TGTGCCAGCAGTTACTCCAAACCGGGACAGATTAATTCACCCCTCCACTTT.